This T cell receptor beta chain was obtained from a study of shared clonotypes between healthy human individuals. Worth noting for this clone: Its antigen is not known.

Researchers ran the assay at a deep level. Assay: immunoSEQ multiplex PCR; the TCRdb copy retains only in-frame clones and omits some. The sample has about 1.1 million clones, around 82% seen once. V dropped 5 bases and J dropped 0 bases, with 8 bases sitting between them. The length of the CDR3 is 14 residues. Germline assignment: CDR1 KGHSH and CDR2 LQKENI. Points from the study as a whole: Non-shared clonotypes were found to have lower generation probabilities than the clonotypes that were shared by all four of the sorted-subset donors.

The V call is TRBV18, the J call TRBJ1-3; D unclear. The sample was memory CD4+ T cells from PBMCs. Subset specified: CD45RA-negative fraction. This clonotype was sampled from a man younger than 35 in good health. Some clones in this sample may be carry-over from other donors' samples. CDR3 residues: CASSTASSGNTIYF. For the CDR3, the DNA is TGTGCCAGCTCAACGGCGAGCTCTGGAAACACCATATATTTT.